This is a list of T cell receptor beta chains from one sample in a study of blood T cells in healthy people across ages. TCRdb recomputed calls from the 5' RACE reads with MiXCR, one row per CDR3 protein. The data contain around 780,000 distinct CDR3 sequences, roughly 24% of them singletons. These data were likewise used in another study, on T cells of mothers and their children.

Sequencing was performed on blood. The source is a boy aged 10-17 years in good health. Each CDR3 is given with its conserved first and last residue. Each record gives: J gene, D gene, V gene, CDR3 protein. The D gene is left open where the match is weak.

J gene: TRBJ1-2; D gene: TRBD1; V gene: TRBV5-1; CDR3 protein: CASSLIDRDYGYTF
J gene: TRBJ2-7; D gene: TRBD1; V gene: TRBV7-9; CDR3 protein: CASSSKGQEYEQYF
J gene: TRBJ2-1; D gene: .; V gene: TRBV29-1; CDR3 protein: CSVDPGVKQFF
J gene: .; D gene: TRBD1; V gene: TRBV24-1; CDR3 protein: CATIRTGVSGEQYF
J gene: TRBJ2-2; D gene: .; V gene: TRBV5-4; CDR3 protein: CASSPTFTGELFF
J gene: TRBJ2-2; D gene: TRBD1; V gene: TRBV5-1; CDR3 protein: CASSFEGQGVHGELFF
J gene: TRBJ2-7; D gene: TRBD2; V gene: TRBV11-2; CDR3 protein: CASSPSGAAYEQYF
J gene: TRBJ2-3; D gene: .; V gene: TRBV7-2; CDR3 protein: CASSPDGNTDTQYF
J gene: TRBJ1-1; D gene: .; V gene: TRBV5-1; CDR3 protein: CASSPAGTYTEAFF
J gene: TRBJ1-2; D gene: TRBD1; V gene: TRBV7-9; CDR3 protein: CASSSTGGNYGYTF
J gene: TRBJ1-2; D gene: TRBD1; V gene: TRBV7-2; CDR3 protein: CASSPGQEYGYTF
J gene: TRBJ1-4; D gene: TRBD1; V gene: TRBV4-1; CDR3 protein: CASSQVSGTGDEKLFF
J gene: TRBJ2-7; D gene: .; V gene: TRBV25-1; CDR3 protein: CASRARAEQYF